The rows below give T cell receptor beta chains drawn from one sample of a study of blood T cells in healthy people across ages. TCRdb passed the 5' RACE reads through MiXCR, listing each CDR3 protein once. This sample has about 1.4 million distinct CDR3 sequences, with approximately 59% found just once. Source material: blood. Source of these receptors: a young man in good health. Both conserved end residues are part of each CDR3. The order of the fields is J gene, clone size, D gene, V gene, CDR3 DNA, CDR3 protein. A D gene is named only where the DNA matches it firmly. Size is omitted from some rows. Given values are once, few, many or a class for expanded clones.

TRBJ2-1 | NA | TRBD2 | TRBV7-9 | TGTGCCAGCAGCTTTCCGTTGGCGGGAGAGACAGCCTACAATGAGCAGTTCTTC | CASSFPLAGETAYNEQFF
TRBJ1-4 | NA | NA | TRBV5-1 | TGCGCCAGCAGGCCAGACGTCGGAACTAATGAAAAACTGTTTTTT | CASRPDVGTNEKLFF
TRBJ1-2 | few | NA | TRBV6-6 | TGTGCCACCTACGGGACGGACACTTATGGCTACACCTTC | CATYGTDTYGYTF
TRBJ1-1 | few | NA | TRBV27 | TGTGCCAGCAGTCCCTACCTCGGACAAGACACTGAAGCTTTCTTT | CASSPYLGQDTEAFF
TRBJ2-2 | NA | TRBD1 | TRBV29-1 | TGCAGCGGAAACAGGGGCGGGGAGCTGTTTTTT | CSGNRGGELFF
TRBJ2-3 | NA | NA | TRBV6-1 | TGTGCCAGCAGTGAGTATGACAGGAGGACGCGGCACACAGATACGCAGTATTTT | CASSEYDRRTRHTDTQYF
TRBJ2-1 | NA | NA | TRBV27 | TGTGCCAGCAGTTTATTCATGGCAGGGCGCGCCTACAATGAGCAGTTCTTC | CASSLFMAGRAYNEQFF
TRBJ1-1 | NA | NA | TRBV7-2 | TGTGCCAGCAGCTTATACAACACTGAAGCTTTCTTT | CASSLYNTEAFF
TRBJ2-1 | few | NA | TRBV3-1 | TGTGCCAGCAGCCACACTGAAGCCAATGAGCAGTTCTTC | CASSHTEANEQFF
TRBJ2-7 | NA | TRBD2 | TRBV20-1 | TGCAGTGCTAGAGCCGGGACTAGCGGGATTTGGGAGCAGTACTTC | CSARAGTSGIWEQYF
TRBJ2-7 | few | TRBD2 | TRBV29-1 | TGCAGCGTTGGGCTAGCGGGAGCCTCCTACGAGCAGTACTTC | CSVGLAGASYEQYF
TRBJ2-7 | NA | NA | TRBV3-1 | TGCGCCAGCAGCCATCCGGGCCGATTCGAGGGCCACGAGCAGTACTTC | CASSHPGRFEGHEQYF
TRBJ1-2 | NA | NA | TRBV7-2 | TGTGCCAGCAGCTCGGCCGGCGGAGGGGAAGGCTACACCTTC | CASSSAGGGEGYTF
TRBJ2-7 | NA | NA | TRBV10-3 | TGTGCCATCAGTGAGTCACGGGAAAGCTCCTACGAGCAGTGCTTC | CAISESRESSYEQCF
TRBJ2-1 | once | TRBD2 | TRBV7-2 | TGTGCCAGCAGCTTAGCCTTCCTAACTAGCGGATTCTACAATGAGCAGTTCTTC | CASSLAFLTSGFYNEQFF
TRBJ2-3 | NA | TRBD2 | TRBV9 | TGTGCCAGCAGCGTAGGATCGCGGGGGGGCCAAACGCAGTATTTT | CASSVGSRGGQTQYF
TRBJ2-1 | NA | NA | TRBV6-1 | TGTGCCAGCAGGGGATATCTGGGCAATGAGCAGTTCTTC | CASRGYLGNEQFF
TRBJ2-7 | NA | NA | TRBV27 | TGTGCCAGCAGTTCCTTGGGGGGGGGCTCTGGCGAGCAGTACTTC | CASSSLGGGSGEQYF
TRBJ2-1 | NA | NA | TRBV9 | TGTGCCAGCAGCGCCACGGGACAACGCTCCTACAATGAGCAGTTCTTC | CASSATGQRSYNEQFF
TRBJ1-2 | once | NA | TRBV4-3 | TGCGCCAGCAGCCAAGCACGCGAGCACTATGGCTACACCTTC | CASSQAREHYGYTF
TRBJ2-5 | NA | NA | TRBV18 | TGTGCCAGCTCACCACTTTTCGTAAGGGATGAAAGAGGGGAGACCCAGTACTTC | CASSPLFVRDERGETQYF
TRBJ2-1 | NA | TRBD1 | TRBV20-1 | TGCAGTGCTAGTAGGGACAGGGGGCCGGATGAGCAGTTCTTC | CSASRDRGPDEQFF
TRBJ1-1 | NA | NA | TRBV20-1 | TGCAGTGCTAGAGATCTCCCAGGACGTGGTGAAGCTTTCTTT | CSARDLPGRGEAFF
TRBJ2-3 | NA | NA | TRBV7-2 | TGTGCCAGCAGCTTAGCGATGATTGGGGGAAATACGCAGTATTTT | CASSLAMIGGNTQYF
TRBJ2-2 | NA | NA | TRBV29-1 | TGCGGATACAGGGGGGGAGTGGGGACCGGGGAGCTGTTTTTT | CGYRGGVGTGELFF
TRBJ2-3 | NA | TRBD2 | TRBV12-3/TRBV12-4 | TGTGCCAGCAGCACTCCGATAGCGGGGACTAGCACAGATACGCAGTATTTT | CASSTPIAGTSTDTQYF
TRBJ2-7 | NA | TRBD1 | TRBV28 | TGTGCCAGCAGTTCGACAGGGGGGAGGGTTTACGAGCAGTACTTC | CASSSTGGRVYEQYF
TRBJ1-1 | NA | TRBD1 | TRBV29-1 | TGCAGCGTCGGGGACAGGATGAACACTGAAGCTTTCTTT | CSVGDRMNTEAFF
TRBJ2-1 | NA | NA | TRBV7-9 | TGTGCCAGCAGCCCTTTAAGGAGGTTAAGCTACAATGAGCAGTTCTTC | CASSPLRRLSYNEQFF
TRBJ1-1 | once | NA | TRBV6-5 | TGTGCCAGCAGTGACTCGGCCGCTCTTGAAGCTTTCTTT | CASSDSAALEAFF
TRBJ2-1 | NA | NA | TRBV5-6 | TGTGCCAGCAATGGACTAACCTACAATGAGCAGTTCTTC | CASNGLTYNEQFF
TRBJ2-5 | NA | NA | TRBV3-1 | TGTGCCAGCAGCCACAGGGTGGAGAACCAAGAGACCCAGTACTTC | CASSHRVENQETQYF
TRBJ2-1 | NA | NA | TRBV20-1 | TGCAGTGCTAACACAGATTCCTACAATGAGCAGTTCTTC | CSANTDSYNEQFF
TRBJ2-1 | NA | TRBD2 | TRBV6-5 | TGTGCCAGCAGTTACTTAAAACTAGCGGGGGCCTACAATGAGCAGTTCTTC | CASSYLKLAGAYNEQFF
TRBJ2-1 | NA | NA | TRBV12-3/TRBV12-4 | TGTGCCAGCAGTTTAAGGACTACCCCCAGTGGTGAGCAGTTCTTC | CASSLRTTPSGEQFF
TRBJ1-1 | NA | NA | TRBV12-3/TRBV12-4 | TGTGCCAGCAGTTTAGGGGCCCTCCCGAACACTGAAGCTTTCTTT | CASSLGALPNTEAFF
TRBJ2-1 | NA | NA | TRBV20-1 | TGCAGTGCTAGAGACACCAAAAATGAGCAGTTCTTC | CSARDTKNEQFF
TRBJ2-1 | NA | TRBD1 | TRBV12-3/TRBV12-4 | TGTGCCAGCATGGAAGGACAGGGGAAGGGTGAGCAGTTCTTC | CASMEGQGKGEQFF
TRBJ2-7 | few | NA | TRBV7-9 | TGTGCCAGCAGCTCCCCTGAGGCCTCCTACGAGCAGTACTTC | CASSSPEASYEQYF
TRBJ1-2 | NA | NA | TRBV20-1 | TGCAGTGGTGGCAGCCCAGATGGCTACACCTTC | CSGGSPDGYTF
TRBJ1-2 | NA | NA | TRBV6-2/TRBV6-3 | TGTGCCAGCAGTTCGAGCGGGGGACTCTATGGCTACACCTTC | CASSSSGGLYGYTF
TRBJ2-7 | few | TRBD1 | TRBV4-1 | TGCGCCAGCACCGAGACCGGGACAGGGTCTAACGAGCAGTACTTC | CASTETGTGSNEQYF
TRBJ2-7 | NA | NA | TRBV7-9 | TGTGCCAGCAGCTCGGACGATTGGGTCAGGGATTCCTCGTACTTC | CASSSDDWVRDSSYF
TRBJ2-7 | NA | TRBD2 | TRBV29-1 | TGCAGCGTTGACCTAGCGGGAGAGTCAGGCTACGAGCAGTACTTC | CSVDLAGESGYEQYF
TRBJ1-1 | NA | NA | TRBV7-2 | TGTGCCAGCAGCTATATCGGGGGGAACACTGAAGCTTTCTTT | CASSYIGGNTEAFF
TRBJ2-1 | NA | NA | TRBV3-1 | TGTGCCAGCAGCCAAGAGGTTAACGCTAGGAATGAGCAGTTCTTC | CASSQEVNARNEQFF
TRBJ2-7 | NA | NA | TRBV7-6 | TGTGCCAGCAGCCCAGAAGTGTCAGCGTACGAGCAGTACTTC | CASSPEVSAYEQYF
TRBJ1-3 | NA | TRBD1 | TRBV3-1 | TGTGCCAGCAGCCGAACAGGGGCCTCTGGAAACACCATATATTTT | CASSRTGASGNTIYF
TRBJ1-4 | NA | TRBD1 | TRBV4-1 | TGCGCCAGCAGCGAGCACCCGGGACAGGGCGGGTCATCCGAAAAACTGTTTTTT | CASSEHPGQGGSSEKLFF
TRBJ2-1 | NA | NA | TRBV28 | TGTGCCAGCAGTAAACCGAGAAGGGGCAATGAGCAGTTCTTC | CASSKPRRGNEQFF
TRBJ2-7 | few | NA | TRBV6-5 | TGTGCCAGCAGCCCGGGACACACACCTTTCGAGCAGTACTTC | CASSPGHTPFEQYF
TRBJ2-1 | once | TRBD2 | TRBV6-2/TRBV6-3 | TGTGCCAGCAGTTACTCGTCGGGGGGACTAGTTGGCAATGAGCAGTTCTTC | CASSYSSGGLVGNEQFF
TRBJ2-1 | NA | NA | TRBV12-3/TRBV12-4 | TGTGCCAGCAGTTTACATGAGAACTCCTACAATGAGCAGTTCTTC | CASSLHENSYNEQFF
TRBJ2-7 | NA | TRBD2 | TRBV7-9 | TGTGCCAGCAGCGATAGCGGGAGGGCCGAGGTCAATGAGCAGTACTTC | CASSDSGRAEVNEQYF
TRBJ2-7 | NA | TRBD2 | TRBV7-2 | TGTGCCAGCAGCTTAGAAGCGGGAGAATTCTACGAGCAGTACTTC | CASSLEAGEFYEQYF
TRBJ2-1 | NA | NA | TRBV28 | TGTGCCAGCAACGAAGAACTAGCCTACAATGAGCAGTTCTTC | CASNEELAYNEQFF
TRBJ2-2 | NA | TRBD1 | TRBV7-6 | TGTGCCAGCAGCTTACCACAGGGGGCCACCGGGGAGCTGTTTTTT | CASSLPQGATGELFF
TRBJ2-7 | few | NA | TRBV5-1 | TGCGCCAGCAGCTTGGAGAGGGCCTTTTACTACGAGCAGTACTTC | CASSLERAFYYEQYF
TRBJ2-7 | few | NA | TRBV20-1 | TGCAGTGCTCTCCCTGGGGTTCACGAGCAGTACTTC | CSALPGVHEQYF